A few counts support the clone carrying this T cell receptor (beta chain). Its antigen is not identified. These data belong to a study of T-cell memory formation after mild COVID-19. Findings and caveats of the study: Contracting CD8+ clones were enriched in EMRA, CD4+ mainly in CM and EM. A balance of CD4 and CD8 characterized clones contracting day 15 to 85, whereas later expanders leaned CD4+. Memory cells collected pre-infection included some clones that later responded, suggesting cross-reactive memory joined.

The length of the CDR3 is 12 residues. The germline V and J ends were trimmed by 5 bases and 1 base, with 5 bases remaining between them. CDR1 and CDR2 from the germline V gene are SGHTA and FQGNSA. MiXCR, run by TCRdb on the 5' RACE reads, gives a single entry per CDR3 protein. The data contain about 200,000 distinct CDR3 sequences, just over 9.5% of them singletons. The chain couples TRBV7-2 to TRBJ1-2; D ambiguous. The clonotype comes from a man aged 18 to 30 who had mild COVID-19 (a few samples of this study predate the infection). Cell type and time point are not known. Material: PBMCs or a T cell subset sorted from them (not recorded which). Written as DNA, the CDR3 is TGTGCCAGCAGCACACTTAACTATGGCTACACCTTC. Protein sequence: CASSTLNYGYTF.